The 30 T cell receptor beta chains presented below share a single source sample, sequenced in a study of beta chain features in type 1 diabetes. The study reverse transcribed the entire isolated RNA, so it sequenced expressed TCRB transcripts. Sequenced by immunoSEQ multiplex PCR; TCRdb stores in-frame clones only, minus some. The table has about 240,000 clones, 27% seen once; the top ten hold roughly 4%. Sequencing used central memory CD4+ T cells from blood. The receptor source for this set is a man in his thirties or forties in good health.

The gene calls are TRBV30 and TRBJ1-1, with D possibly matching TRBD1 (6 bases). V shed 2 bases and J shed 5 bases, with 15 bases lying between them. Germline V lookup: CDR1 GTSNPN, CDR2 SVGIG (reference sequence). The CDR3 extends over 14 amino acids. The CDR3 is CAWSYGGTGTEAFF. In nucleotides, the CDR3 is TGTGCCTGGAGTTACGGGGGAACAGGGACTGAAGCTTTCTTT.

This clone has a handful of counts. This chain connects TRBV7-9 to TRBJ2-5; 10 bases match TRBD1. This CDR3 has 15 residues. V was clipped by 5 bases and J by 3 bases; unmatched bases: 6. Germline lookup yields CDR1 SEHNR and CDR2 FQNEAQ (reference sequence). In DNA, the CDR3 is TGTGCCAGCAGCCCGGCCGGGACAGGGGAAGAGACCCAGTACTTC. Amino acid sequence: CASSPAGTGEETQYF. Together with reference TRBV7-9 and TRBJ2-5, the CDR3 gives the full variable domain: DTGVSQNPRHKITKRGQNVTFRCDPISEHNRLYWYRQTLGQGPEFLTYFQNEAQLEKSRLLSDRFSAERPKGSFSTLEIQRTEQGDSAMYLCASSPAGTGEETQYFGPGTRLLVL.

The chain carries TRBV10-3 and TRBJ1-1; TRBD1 is a possible D gene (5 bases). V gave up 4 bases and J gave up 7 bases, with 10 bases separating them. The length of the CDR3 is 12 residues. Germline CDR1 ENHRY, CDR2 SYGVKD. CDR3 coding DNA: TGTGCCATCAGTGGTTCAGGGAATGAAGCTTTCTTT. Protein product: CAISGSGNEAFF.

This clone was recorded at least ten times. This sequence joins TRBV28 and TRBJ2-7, with a weak D call TRBD2 (5 bases). V was shortened by 6 bases and J by 5 bases, with 14 bases between the two germline ends. In germline, CDR1 is MDHEN, CDR2 SYDVKM. The CDR3 is 13 amino acids. The CDR3 is CASRMSGSHEQYF. The DNA for the CDR3 is TGTGCCAGCAGAATGAGCGGCAGCCACGAGCAGTACTTC. Full variable domain (rest looked up from reference TRBV28 and TRBJ2-7): DVKVTQSSRYLVKRTGEKVFLECVQDMDHENMFWYRQDPGLGLRLIYFSYDVKMKEKGDIPEGYSVSREKKERFSLILESASTNQTSMYLCASRMSGSHEQYFGPGTRLTVT.

There are a few counts of this clone. The chain has TRBV10-3 and TRBJ2-1, with 11 bases matching TRBD2. The CDR3 consists of 14 residues. Germline V gene sequence: CDR1 ENHRY, CDR2 SYGVKD. J gave up 2 bases and V 10 bases, and 4 bases lay outside the gene matches. CDR3 region: CATLLAGAYNEQFF. CDR3 DNA: TGTGCCACCTTACTAGCGGGGGCCTACAATGAGCAGTTCTTC.

In this sample, this clone turned up a few times. The CDR3 reads CASSEQAGPNEQFF. The DNA for the CDR3 is TGTGCCAGCAGTGAACAGGCTGGTCCCAATGAGCAGTTCTTC. The chain carries TRBV2 and TRBJ2-1; D is undetermined. CDR1 is SNHLY and CDR2 is FYNNEI in the germline V gene. The CDR3 loop spans 14 amino acids. The germline V and J ends were trimmed by 2 bases and 6 bases, with 11 bases remaining between them.

The chain is built from TRBV5-1 and TRBJ2-3; 8 bases line up with TRBD1. Germline V gene data show CDR1 as SGHRS and CDR2 as YFSETQ. The trim removed 4 bases at V and 2 bases at J, leaving 6 bases unmatched. This CDR3 is built from 15 residues. CDR3 residues: CASSPGQGFTDTQYF. For the CDR3, the DNA is TGCGCCAGCAGCCCAGGACAGGGTTTCACAGATACGCAGTATTTT.

This clone turned up a few times. V and J are TRBV4-1 and TRBJ2-3; 12 bases match TRBD2. The V and J ends lost 4 bases and 0 bases, in that order; junction bases with no gene match: 5. Germline CDR1 is MGHRA and CDR2 is YSYEKL. CDR3 length equals 17 residues. The DNA for the CDR3 is TGCGCCAGCAGCCGAGGACTAGCGGGGCCGAGCACAGATACGCAGTATTTT. Translated, it gives CASSRGLAGPSTDTQYF.

This clone was seen more than once but under ten times. This chain uses TRBV5-6 with TRBJ2-1; 8 bases line up with TRBD2. Trimming at V came to 4 bases and at J to 7 bases, leaving 13 bases not matched to a gene. Germline-derived CDR1 and CDR2 are SGHDT and YYEEEE. CDR3 size: 16 residues. The CDR3 nucleotides are TGTGCCAGCAGCCTGCGCGGGGGGAGGTCGCCGAATGAGCAGTTCTTC. Encoded protein: CASSLRGGRSPNEQFF.

The V and J genes are TRBV5-4 and TRBJ2-3, with no clear D. This CDR3 region has 14 residues. The V end lost 4 bases, the J end lost 1 base, and 10 bases lay between the germline ends. From germline, CDR1 is SGHNT and CDR2 YYREEE (reference sequence). CDR3 DNA: TGTGCCAGCAGCGTTTCGACTGGCACAGATACGCAGTATTTT. Protein: CASSVSTGTDTQYF. Based on the CDR3 plus reference TRBV5-4 and TRBJ2-3, the full variable domain is ETGVTQSPTHLIKTRGQQVTLRCSSQSGHNTVSWYQQALGQGPQFIFQYYREEENGRGNFPPRFSGLQFPNYSSELNVNALELDDSALYLCASSVSTGTDTQYFGPGTRLTVL.

This clone was seen more than once but under ten times. J is TRBJ2-5 and V is TRBV11-2; no firm D call. This CDR3 is built from 13 residues. Per the germline V gene, CDR1 is SGHAT and CDR2 is FQNNGV. V shed 7 bases and J shed 1 base, with 10 bases lying between them. The CDR3 DNA is TGTGCCAGCACCCAGAAGGGCCAAGAGACCCAGTACTTC. This codes for CASTQKGQETQYF.

This clone has more than one count but fewer than ten. The rearrangement joins TRBV19 to TRBJ2-3; 8 positions agree with TRBD1. Germline CDR1 reads LNHDA; CDR2 reads SQIVND (reference sequence). V lost 2 bases to trimming and J lost 9 bases; unmatched junction nucleotides: 7. The CDR3 contains 14 residues. Here the CDR3 reads CASSINPDRATQYF. The CDR3 DNA sequence: TGTGCCAGTAGTATAAATCCGGACAGGGCGACGCAGTATTTT.

The chain links TRBV5-6 to TRBJ1-1; 7 bases are shared with TRBD1. The germline gives CDR1 SGHDT, CDR2 YYEEEE. CDR3 length equals 16 residues. Trimming at V came to 4 bases and at J to 0 bases, leaving 9 bases not matched to a gene. CDR3 nucleotides: TGTGCCAGCAGCAAAGAGACAGGGCGGGTGAACACTGAAGCTTTCTTT. As protein: CASSKETGRVNTEAFF.

The rearrangement joins TRBV28 to TRBJ1-2; a possible D gene is TRBD1 (6 bases). V was shortened by 5 bases and J by 8 bases, with 15 bases between the two germline ends. This CDR3 has 13 residues. CDR1 is MDHEN, CDR2 SYDVKM, per germline. The CDR3 DNA sequence: TGTGCCAGCAGTATAAGGGACACCCGCGGCTACACCTTC. Its protein is CASSIRDTRGYTF.

This clone appeared a few times. The chain is built from TRBV2 and TRBJ1-2; D is uncertain. The ends were cut back, 5 bases at V and 2 bases at J, with 12 bases in the middle. CDR1 and CDR2 from the germline V gene are SNHLY and FYNNEI. This CDR3 is 14 amino acids long. Here the CDR3 DNA reads TGTGCCAGCAGTCAGAGGGTATCGAACTATGGCTACACCTTC. Translation: CASSQRVSNYGYTF.

This clone appeared a single time. V gene TRBV11-2 combines with J gene TRBJ2-3, with 11 bases fitting TRBD2. J gave up 0 bases and V 5 bases, and 7 bases lay outside the gene matches. This CDR3 is built from 17 residues. Per germline, CDR1 SGHAT and CDR2 FQNNGV. The CDR3 DNA is TGTGCCAGCAGCCCGCCGGGACTAGCGGCTAGCACAGATACGCAGTATTTT. As protein: CASSPPGLAASTDTQYF.

The chain joins TRBV29-1 to TRBJ1-2, with TRBD1 matching 9 bases. The CDR3 extends over 12 amino acids. The trim removed 7 bases at V and 6 bases at J, leaving 6 bases unmatched. Germline values: CDR1 SQVTM, CDR2 ANQGSEA. CDR3 residues: CSASGQGNGYTF. DNA of the CDR3: TGCAGCGCTTCGGGACAGGGTAATGGCTACACCTTC. The complete variable domain, with remaining parts taken from reference TRBV29-1 and TRBJ1-2, reads SAVISQKPSRDICQRGTSLTIQCQVDSQVTMMFWYRQQPGQSLTLIATANQGSEATYESGFVIDKFPISRPNLTFSTLTVSNMSPEDSSIYLCSASGQGNGYTFGSGTRLTVV.

The V call is TRBV19, the J call TRBJ2-7, with D perhaps TRBD1 (6 bases). The length of the CDR3 is 17 residues. Germline loops: CDR1 LNHDA, CDR2 SQIVND (reference sequence). The V end was cut by 5 bases, the J end by 2 bases, with 22 bases between. CDR3 region: CASSSFSGAGDTYEQYF. CDR3 nucleotides: TGTGCCAGTAGTTCTTTTTCCGGAGCAGGGGATACCTACGAGCAGTACTTC.

This clone appeared many times. CDR3 region: CSVGGLGYTF. DNA of the CDR3: TGCAGCGTAGGGGGGCTTGGCTACACCTTC. The genes are TRBV29-1 and TRBJ1-2; a possible D gene is TRBD1 (6 bases). Germline V gene sequence: CDR1 SQVTM, CDR2 ANQGSEA. The CDR3 extends over 10 amino acids. V lost 6 bases to trimming and J lost 7 bases, with 9 bases between them.

This clone appeared a few times. The chain carries TRBV9 and TRBJ2-4, with 8 bases identical to TRBD1. The length of the CDR3 is 15 residues. The germline V gene has CDR1 SGDLS and CDR2 YYNGEE. V gave up 0 bases and J gave up 7 bases; unmatched junction bases: 6. Here the CDR3 reads CASSVGANRGNIQYF. Here the CDR3 DNA reads TGTGCCAGCAGCGTAGGAGCGAACAGGGGGAACATTCAGTACTTC.

J is TRBJ2-1 and V is TRBV10-3, with D unclear. The germline CDR1 and CDR2 sequences are ENHRY and SYGVKD. V lost 3 bases and J lost 7, with 7 bases in between. This CDR3 region has 12 residues. CDR3: CAISDPRNEQFF. In DNA, the CDR3 is TGTGCCATCAGTGATCCCCGGAATGAGCAGTTCTTC.

As for this clone: At one end the junction does not follow the germline gene, possibly because of a read error. The chain carries TRBV5-1 and TRBJ1-5; TRBD1 might be the D (6 bases). CDR1 SGHRS and CDR2 YFSETQ come from the germline V gene. The CDR3 is 13 amino acids. CDR3 coding DNA: TGCGCCAGCAGTTTGGACAGATATCAGCCCCAGCATTTT. It translates to CASSLDRYQPQHF. Together with reference TRBV5-1 and TRBJ1-5, the CDR3 gives the full variable domain: KAGVTQTPRYLIKTRGQQVTLSCSPISGHRSVSWYQQTPGQGLQFLFEYFSETQRNKGNFPGRFSGRQFSNSRSEMNVSTLELGDSALYLCASSLDRYQPQHFGDGTRLSIL.

V and J are TRBV4-3 and TRBJ2-1; the D is unclear. Germline V lookup: CDR1 LGHNA, CDR2 YSLEER. Trimming cost V 0 bases and J 4 bases, with 13 bases left between them. The CDR3 extends over 16 amino acids. The CDR3 sequence: CASSQEPNTAYNEQFF. The DNA for the CDR3 is TGCGCCAGCAGCCAAGAACCGAATACAGCATACAATGAGCAGTTCTTC.

This clone was observed a few times. The chain uses TRBV7-2 and TRBJ2-3; D may be TRBD2 (5 bases). Germline V gives CDR1 SGHTA, CDR2 FQGNSA. The CDR3 is 16 residues long. V lost 5 bases to trimming and J lost 1 base, with 16 bases between them. DNA for the CDR3: TGTGCCAGCAGCCTAGTTCGCGGGTCAGGCACAGATACGCAGTATTTT. Translated, it gives CASSLVRGSGTDTQYF.

This clone appeared many times. CDR3 DNA: TGTGCCAGCAGCCATACAGGGAGAGGACAGCCCCAGCATTTT. This codes for CASSHTGRGQPQHF. The rearrangement uses TRBV7-9 and TRBJ1-5; tentative D call: TRBD1 (6 bases). The CDR3 is 14 residues long. Germline CDR1 SEHNR, CDR2 FQNEAQ (reference sequence). The V gene lost 5 bases and the J gene lost 7 bases, with 15 bases spanning the gap.

V is TRBV7-8 and J is TRBJ2-1, with 14 bases aligning to TRBD2. Losses at the gene ends were 10 bases for V and 0 bases for J; bases not matched to a gene: 8. Germline V gene lookup returns CDR1 SGHVS and CDR2 FQNEAQ. The length of the CDR3 is 17 residues. For the CDR3, the DNA is TGTGCCATCAGGGGACTAGCGGGGGCGAGCTCCTACAATGAGCAGTTCTTC. As protein: CAIRGLAGASSYNEQFF.

This clone was picked up a small number of times. The chain uses TRBV5-1 and TRBJ2-5; tentatively, D is TRBD2 (5 bases). Per the germline V gene, CDR1 is SGHRS and CDR2 is YFSETQ. The CDR3 spans 13 residues. Trimming took off 3 bases at V and 2 bases at J, with 8 bases between the two ends. CDR3 sequence reads: CASSSEGQETQYF. The CDR3 DNA follows: TGCGCCAGCAGCTCTGAGGGACAAGAGACCCAGTACTTC.

As to this clone: A clone one base away is much larger, so this may be a read error. The identical CDR3 is also encoded by other nucleotide sequences in the sample. The J gene is TRBJ2-5, the V gene TRBV5-4; D is uncertain. V lost 2 bases and J 3 bases, leaving 2 bases between the germline ends. This CDR3 region has 11 residues. CDR1 is SGHNT, CDR2 YYREEE, per germline (reference sequence). The CDR3 DNA reads as TGTGCCAGCAGCTTAGAAGAGACCCAGTACTTC. Amino acid sequence: CASSLEETQYF. The whole variable domain, remainder taken from reference TRBV5-4 and TRBJ2-5, is ETGVTQSPTHLIKTRGQQVTLRCSSQSGHNTVSWYQQALGQGPQFIFQYYREEENGRGNFPPRFSGLQFPNYSSELNVNALELDDSALYLCASSLEETQYFGPGTRLLVL.

The chain combines TRBV7-9 with TRBJ1-6; D remains unclear. V dropped 0 bases and J dropped 6 bases, with 9 bases sitting between them. This CDR3 is built from 15 residues. CDR1 is SEHNR and CDR2 is FQNEAQ in the germline V gene (reference sequence). CDR3 nucleotide sequence: TGTGCCAGCAGCTTAGCAGCAGCCCTTAATTCACCCCTCCACTTT. This codes for CASSLAAALNSPLHF.

This clone has more than one count but fewer than ten. This rearrangement joins TRBV28 to TRBJ2-7; 10 positions agree with TRBD2. This CDR3 spans 13 amino acids. Germline V CDR1 and CDR2: MDHEN, SYDVKM. J was trimmed by 4 bases and V by 5 bases; bases with no gene match: 2. CDR3 in amino acids: CASSVTSGYEQYF. CDR3 nucleotide sequence: TGTGCCAGCAGTGTGACTAGCGGGTACGAGCAGTACTTC. The variable domain in full, completed from reference TRBV28 and TRBJ2-7, reads DVKVTQSSRYLVKRTGEKVFLECVQDMDHENMFWYRQDPGLGLRLIYFSYDVKMKEKGDIPEGYSVSREKKERFSLILESASTNQTSMYLCASSVTSGYEQYFGPGTRLTVT.